A single sample is the source of the 10 T cell receptor beta chains below, sequenced in a study of post-analysis software for immune sequencing data (dated by TCRdb to the mid-2010s). Points the paper makes about the study in general: Significantly higher frequencies in patients than in controls were found for roughly 5 TRBV segments, including TRBV5-6, TRBV5-1 and TRBV20-1.

Library creation used PCR. This sample was sequenced with an Illumina HiSeq 2500. Unique molecular identifiers were incorporated into TCR beta cDNA libraries to reduce PCR and sequencing biases. In TCRdb, the public reads were trimmed at Q25 with fastp and aligned with MiXCR, with productive beta chains retained. Each CDR3 protein appears once, grouped with its most common genes and DNA. A total of some 890,000 distinct CDR3 sequences appear in this sample, about 50% of them only once. Of the sample, 4.6% falls within the top ten clones. Antigens of these TCRs are unknown. The sample consisted of blood. These receptors came from a girl aged 10 to 17 with multiple sclerosis.

This clonotype was seen a handful of times. The rearrangement uses TRBV20-1 and TRBJ2-1, with 8 bases aligning to TRBD1. CDR1 and CDR2 (germline): DFQATT, SNEGSKA (reference sequence). Trimming removed 6 bases from V and 2 bases from J; junction bases left unmatched: 6. This CDR3 region has 14 residues. This chain's CDR3 is CSAQTDRAYNEQFF. CDR3 sequence (DNA): TGCAGTGCGCAGACGGACAGGGCCTACAATGAGCAGTTCTTC.

The chain is built from TRBV20-1 and TRBJ1-4; tentative D call: TRBD1 (5 bases). CDR3 length equals 11 residues. The V end was cut by 4 bases, the J end by 8 bases, with 8 bases between. From germline, CDR1 is DFQATT and CDR2 SNEGSKA (reference sequence). CDR3 residues: CSAKGREKLFF. The CDR3 DNA is TGCAGTGCTAAGGGACGGGAAAAACTGTTTTTT.

The J gene is TRBJ2-2, the V gene TRBV7-9, with D perhaps TRBD2 (6 bases). Trimming left V 4 bases short and J 6 bases short, with 21 bases between. The germline gives CDR1 SEHNR, CDR2 FQNEAQ (reference sequence). The CDR3 extends over 17 amino acids. The CDR3 coding sequence is TGTGCCAGCAGCTGGAACGCAGGCAGGAGGGACCCCGGGGAGCTGTTTTTT. Amino acid sequence: CASSWNAGRRDPGELFF.

The CDR3, as DNA: TGCAGCGCTTCCGCTACCGGGACTAGCGGGTCCCCTAGCACAGATACGCAGTATTTT. Amino acid sequence: CSASATGTSGSPSTDTQYF. The rearrangement joins TRBV29-1 to TRBJ2-3; 12 nucleotides match TRBD2. CDR1 is SQVTM, CDR2 ANQGSEA, per germline. V trimming: 7 bases; J trimming: 0 bases; junction bases outside the gene matches: 17. The CDR3 is made up of 19 amino acids.

This sequence joins TRBV4-1 and TRBJ2-3; D unresolved. Trimming shortened V by 4 bases and J by 5 bases, and 10 bases separated the two germline ends. The germline CDR1 and CDR2 sequences are MGHRA and YSYEKL. CDR3 length equals 13 residues. CDR3 sequence: CASSPFLGDTQYF. The DNA of the CDR3 is TGCGCCAGCAGCCCCTTTCTTGGAGATACGCAGTATTTT.

This rearrangement joins TRBV20-1 to TRBJ1-5; D is uncertain. Germline V lookup: CDR1 DFQATT, CDR2 SNEGSKA (reference sequence). CDR3 length: 14 residues. V lost 3 bases, J lost 1 base, and 10 bases lay in between. CDR3 amino acids: CSARVPRSNQPQHF. The CDR3 region has the DNA TGCAGTGCTAGGGTCCCCCGCAGCAATCAGCCCCAGCATTTT.

As concerns this clonotype: One end of the junction is discordant with germline, which a read error may explain. This CDR3 is CASSKRTGGRSGTNVLTF. The CDR3, as DNA: TGTGCCAGCAGTAAGAGGACAGGGGGGCGCTCTGGGACCAACGTCCTGACTTTC. The chain couples TRBV6-1 to TRBJ2-6, with 10 bases matching TRBD1. Germline-derived CDR1 and CDR2 are MNHNS and SASEGT. The CDR3 covers 18 residues.

This clonotype was observed a handful of times. This chain uses TRBV27 with TRBJ2-5, with D perhaps matching TRBD2 (5 bases). The V end was cut by 5 bases, the J end by 11 bases, with 15 bases between. CDR1 and CDR2 from the germline V gene are MNHEY and SMNVEV (reference sequence). CDR3 length: 12 residues. The CDR3 is CASSPSRWEQYF. CDR3 nucleotide sequence: TGTGCCAGCAGTCCCTCAAGGTGGGAGCAGTACTTC.

The J gene is TRBJ2-2, the V gene TRBV20-1; TRBD2 matches 7 bases. V lost 5 bases, J lost 3 bases, and 6 bases stayed unmatched. This CDR3 has 14 residues. CDR1 and CDR2 (germline): DFQATT, SNEGSKA (reference sequence). The DNA for the CDR3 is TGCAGTGCTGGGAGCGGGGAGGACACCGGGGAGCTGTTTTTT. Amino acid sequence: CSAGSGEDTGELFF.

The chain couples TRBV5-5 to TRBJ2-1; 12 nucleotides agree with TRBD2. The CDR3 is 16 amino acids. In germline, CDR1 is SGHKS, CDR2 YYEKEE (reference sequence). Unmatched junction bases numbered 4, after V lost 4 bases and J lost 2 bases. Here the CDR3 DNA reads TGTGCCAGCAGCCAGACTAGCGGGAGTCCCTACAATGAGCAGTTCTTC. Translating gives CASSQTSGSPYNEQFF.